This T cell receptor (beta chain) was documented in a study of T cells in Graves' hyperthyroidism and ophthalmopathy. Whole-study findings and limits: Classification by a 13 V-J model distinguished ophthalmopathy from stable hyperthyroidism.

The CDR3 regions of TCR beta were amplified from RNA transcripts. HTBI primers were used for first-round RT-PCR of the TCR CDR3. TCRdb processed the multiplex PCR reads anew with MiXCR; each CDR3 protein has one entry. The sample shows hundreds of thousands of distinct CDR3 sequences, approximately 15% of them seen only once. Each 10 ml fresh peripheral blood draw supplied the PBMCs. This clonotype has a single count. Its target is not known. This TCR derives from a woman younger than 35 with Graves' hyperthyroidism. What was sequenced was blood.

CDR3 coding DNA: TGTGCCAGCAGCTCTAGATCGTTGAACACTGAAGCTTTCTTT. The encoded protein is CASSSRSLNTEAFF. The V gene is TRBV7-9, the J gene TRBJ1-1; no definite D call. The CDR3 loop spans 14 amino acids. The germline V gene has CDR1 SEHNR and CDR2 FQNEAQ (reference sequence). V lost 4 bases and J lost 0, with 9 bases in between.